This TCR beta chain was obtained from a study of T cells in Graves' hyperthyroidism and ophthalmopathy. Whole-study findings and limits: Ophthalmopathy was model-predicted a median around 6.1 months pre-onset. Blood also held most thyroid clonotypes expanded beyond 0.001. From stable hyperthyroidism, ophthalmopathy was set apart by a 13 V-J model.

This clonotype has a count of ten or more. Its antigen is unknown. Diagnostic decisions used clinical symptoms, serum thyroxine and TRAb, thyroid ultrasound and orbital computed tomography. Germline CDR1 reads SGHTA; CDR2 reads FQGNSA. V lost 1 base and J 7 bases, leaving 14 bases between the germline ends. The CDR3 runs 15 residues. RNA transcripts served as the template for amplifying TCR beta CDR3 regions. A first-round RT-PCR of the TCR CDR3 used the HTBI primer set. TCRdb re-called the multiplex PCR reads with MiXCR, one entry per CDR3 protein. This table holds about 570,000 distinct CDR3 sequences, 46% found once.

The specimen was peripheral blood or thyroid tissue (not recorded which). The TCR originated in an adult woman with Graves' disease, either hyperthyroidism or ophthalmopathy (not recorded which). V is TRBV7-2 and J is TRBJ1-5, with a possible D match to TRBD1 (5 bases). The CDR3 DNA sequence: TGTGCCAGCAGCTTAGGTACGGGGGTCGGCCAGCCCCAGCATTTT. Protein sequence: CASSLGTGVGQPQHF.